Below, 32 T cell receptor beta chains from the same sample are listed, as sequenced in a study of cytomegalovirus exposure and HLA in healthy donors. Researchers ran the PCR with 60 Vbeta and 13 Jbeta primers. Libraries were prepared by immunoSEQ multiplex PCR; TCRdb keeps only in-frame clonotypes and omits some of them. The sample records about 120,000 clones, 15% to 20% being singletons. The sample was PBMCs. The receptor set was obtained from a female donor in good health and CMV-seropositive.

In its sample, this clone was seen a few times. The rearrangement joins TRBV19 to TRBJ2-1; 7 bases map to TRBD2. V shed 3 bases, J shed 7 bases, and the junction held 6 bases outside the gene matches. Germline-derived CDR1 and CDR2 are LNHDA and SQIVND (reference sequence). The CDR3 totals 14 residues. CDR3: CASSITGGPNEQFF. The DNA of the CDR3 is TGTGCCAGTAGTATTACGGGAGGACCTAATGAGCAGTTCTTC.

This clone has more than one count but fewer than ten. The V gene is TRBV7-6, the J gene TRBJ2-5, with 9 bases fitting TRBD2. The CDR3 totals 18 residues. CDR1 SGHVS and CDR2 FNYEAQ come from the germline V gene. V lost 2 bases, J lost 0 bases, and 10 bases stayed unmatched. The CDR3: CASSLSPSSGAYQETQYF. The CDR3 DNA reads TGTGCCAGCAGCTTAAGCCCTTCTAGCGGGGCGTACCAAGAGACCCAGTACTTC.

V and J are TRBV4-2 and TRBJ2-3; 8 bases map to TRBD2. Germline CDR1 reads LGHNA; CDR2 reads YNFKEQ. Germline trimming cut 2 bases from V and 2 bases from J; bases unmatched to any gene: 3. There are 15 residues in the CDR3. The CDR3: CASSQIAGPTDTQYF. As DNA, the CDR3 is TGTGCCAGCAGCCAAATAGCGGGACCCACAGATACGCAGTATTTT.

The V gene is TRBV4-3, the J gene TRBJ2-7; the D gene is possibly TRBD2 (6 bases). Per germline, CDR1 LGHNA and CDR2 YSLEER. This CDR3 is built from 15 residues. Trimming took 4 bases from V and 6 from J, leaving 19 bases between them. The CDR3 here is CASSPETSYRVEQYF. The CDR3 DNA reads as TGCGCCAGCAGCCCAGAGACTAGTTATAGAGTCGAGCAGTACTTC.

CDR3 sequence: CASSLDLGRLRGYTF. CDR3 in DNA: TGTGCCAGCAGCTTAGATCTAGGAAGGCTGCGGGGCTACACCTTC. The rearrangement joins TRBV7-9 to TRBJ1-2; the D is unclear. The length of the CDR3 is 15 residues. V lost 1 base to trimming and J lost 8 bases, with 17 bases between them. Germline CDR1 reads SEHNR; CDR2 reads FQNEAQ (reference sequence).

V gene TRBV27 combines with J gene TRBJ2-1, with 14 bases matching TRBD2. The germline gives CDR1 MNHEY, CDR2 SMNVEV (reference sequence). J lost 5 bases, V lost 7 bases, and 13 bases had no gene match. The CDR3 sequence is 18 residues long. CDR3 nucleotide sequence: TGTGCCAGCACCGAAGGACTAGCGGGAGGCCGAGCCCACAATGAGCAGTTCTTC. Translated, it gives CASTEGLAGGRAHNEQFF.

Only a few counts were recorded for this clone. This chain connects TRBV13 to TRBJ2-7; possibly TRBD2 for D (6 bases). V lost 0 bases and J lost 5, with 23 bases in between. The CDR3 sequence is 18 residues long. Germline V gene data show CDR1 as PRHDT and CDR2 as FYEKMQ (reference sequence). This CDR3 is CASSLGVSWGVLDDEQYF. As DNA, the CDR3 is TGTGCCAGCAGCTTAGGAGTGTCGTGGGGGGTTCTGGACGACGAGCAGTACTTC.

This chain links TRBV27 with TRBJ1-2, with TRBD1 as a possible D gene (5 bases). The CDR3 is made up of 13 amino acids. V lost 6 bases and J 3 bases, leaving 11 bases between the germline ends. The germline CDR1 and CDR2 sequences are MNHEY and SMNVEV (reference sequence). The CDR3 DNA sequence: TGTGCCAGCAGGCCGGGGGGGGACTATGGCTACACCTTC. Translating it yields CASRPGGDYGYTF.

In this sample, this clone turned up a few times. V gene TRBV5-4 combines with J gene TRBJ2-7; D perhaps matches TRBD2 (5 bases). CDR1 is SGHNT, CDR2 YYREEE, per germline (reference sequence). Trimming stripped 1 base from V and 2 bases from J, with 7 bases between. CDR3 length: 13 amino acids. CDR3 nucleotides: TGTGCCAGCAGCTTGCGGGAAACCTACGAGCAGTACTTC. Its protein product is CASSLRETYEQYF.

This clone came up a few times. This chain links TRBV18 with TRBJ2-2; 10 bases agree with TRBD2. Germline-derived CDR1 and CDR2 are KGHSH and LQKENI. CDR3 length: 16 residues. V was pared by 2 bases and J by 5 bases, with 5 bases of the junction left unmatched. This CDR3 is CASSPGLAGVTGELFF. Here the CDR3 DNA reads TGTGCCAGCTCACCAGGTCTAGCGGGAGTTACCGGGGAGCTGTTTTTT. The full variable domain, rest sourced from reference TRBV18 and TRBJ2-2, is NAGVMQNPRHLVRRRGQEARLRCSPMKGHSHVYWYRQLPEEGLKFMVYLQKENIIDESGMPKERFSAEFPKEGPSILRIQQVVRGDSAAYFCASSPGLAGVTGELFFGEGSRLTVL.

The rearrangement uses TRBV18 and TRBJ2-5; D is perhaps TRBD2 (6 bases). The CDR3 totals 15 residues. V gave up 4 bases and J gave up 5 bases, with 17 bases separating them. From germline, CDR1 is KGHSH and CDR2 LQKENI. The CDR3 protein is CASSLGTSYSETQYF. The CDR3 DNA reads TGTGCCAGCTCACTTGGGACTTCGTATAGTGAGACCCAGTACTTC. Full variable domain (rest looked up from reference TRBV18 and TRBJ2-5): NAGVMQNPRHLVRRRGQEARLRCSPMKGHSHVYWYRQLPEEGLKFMVYLQKENIIDESGMPKERFSAEFPKEGPSILRIQQVVRGDSAAYFCASSLGTSYSETQYFGPGTRLLVL.

The J gene is TRBJ2-2, the V gene TRBV5-1; tentative D call: TRBD1 (5 bases). Germline-derived CDR1 and CDR2 are SGHRS and YFSETQ. V gave up 4 bases and J gave up 6 bases, with 13 bases separating them. This CDR3 is 14 amino acids long. CDR3 loop: CASSRQKGSGELFF. The CDR3, as DNA: TGCGCCAGCAGCCGACAGAAAGGATCCGGGGAGCTGTTTTTT.

This clone came up a few times. The chain joins TRBV7-8 to TRBJ2-2; perhaps TRBD1 as D (6 bases). This CDR3 contains 16 residues. Germline CDR1 is SGHVS and CDR2 is FQNEAQ. The V end lost 3 bases, the J end lost 0 bases, and 11 bases lay between the germline ends. CDR3 residues: CASSFRTVANTGELFF. DNA of the CDR3: TGTGCCAGCAGCTTCCGGACAGTAGCGAACACCGGGGAGCTGTTTTTT.

The rearrangement uses TRBV14 and TRBJ1-1, with D unresolved. This CDR3 is 16 amino acids long. Germline V CDR1 and CDR2: SGHDN, FVKESK. Trimming removed 2 bases at V and 2 bases at J, with 15 bases between. CDR3 protein: CASSQRNRRENTEAFF. The CDR3 coding sequence is TGTGCCAGCAGCCAAAGAAACCGGAGGGAAAACACTGAAGCTTTCTTT.

This clone was observed a few times. CDR3 loop: CSVLTAASYEQYF. The CDR3 region has the DNA TGCAGCGTTTTGACAGCCGCCTCCTACGAGCAGTACTTC. The chain recombines TRBV29-1 with TRBJ2-7; D is possibly TRBD1 (5 bases). The CDR3 extends over 13 amino acids. V was shortened by 5 bases and J by 0 bases, with 11 bases between the two germline ends. Germline V gene data show CDR1 as SQVTM and CDR2 as ANQGSEA.

V and J are TRBV6-6 and TRBJ1-3; D is unclear. Germline V CDR1 and CDR2: MNHNY, SVGAGI (reference sequence). CDR3 length: 14 residues. V was pared by 5 bases and J by 2 bases, with 10 bases between. As DNA, the CDR3 is TGTGCCAGCAGTGGGCAAGTTCCTGGAAACACCATATATTTT. Translation gives CASSGQVPGNTIYF.

This clone was observed a handful of times. The chain combines TRBV19 with TRBJ2-7, with no clear D. Trimming shortened V by 3 bases and J by 6 bases, and 15 bases separated the two germline ends. Germline CDR1 is LNHDA and CDR2 is SQIVND (reference sequence). The CDR3 extends over 14 amino acids. CDR3 nucleotides: TGTGCCAGTAGTATGTGGGTCGGCGGCAGCGAGCAGTACTTC. Translating gives CASSMWVGGSEQYF. Variable domain in full (rest from reference TRBV19 and TRBJ2-7): DGGITQSPKYLFRKEGQNVTLSCEQNLNHDAMYWYRQDPGQGLRLIYYSQIVNDFQKGDIAEGYSVSREKKESFPLTVTSAQKNPTAFYLCASSMWVGGSEQYFGPGTRLTVT.

This clone has more than one count but fewer than ten. The rearrangement links TRBV30 to TRBJ2-3, with D perhaps matching TRBD2 (7 bases). The germline V gene has CDR1 GTSNPN and CDR2 SVGIG (reference sequence). This CDR3 is built from 16 residues. The V gene lost 1 base and the J gene lost 2 bases, with 16 bases spanning the gap. CDR3 nucleotides: TGTGCCTGGAGTGAGTGGGGGGGCCCACACACAGATACGCAGTATTTT. Protein: CAWSEWGGPHTDTQYF.

The chain recombines TRBV4-3 with TRBJ2-1, with TRBD2 identical over 12 bases. The germline V gene encodes CDR1 LGHNA and CDR2 YSLEER. The CDR3 is 18 residues long. Trimming at V came to 1 base and at J to 6 bases, leaving 10 bases not matched to a gene. The CDR3 nucleotides read TGCGCCAGCAGCCAAGGACTAGCGGGGGCCCCCTCTGGCAATGAGCAGTTCTTC. Protein sequence: CASSQGLAGAPSGNEQFF.

This clone has a handful of counts. The chain has TRBV2 and TRBJ1-2; D is possibly TRBD1 (6 bases). Trimming stripped 4 bases from V and 7 bases from J, with 16 bases between. Germline CDR1 SNHLY, CDR2 FYNNEI. CDR3 length: 14 residues. DNA of the CDR3: TGTGCCAGCAGTGTACAGGGACCCCTCGGTGGCTACACCTTC. Translating gives CASSVQGPLGGYTF.

A few counts support this clone. V and J are TRBV5-1 and TRBJ2-7, with a tentative D call TRBD1 (6 bases). The CDR3 has 14 amino acids. Trimming cost V 2 bases and J 0 bases, with 9 bases left between them. Germline V gene data show CDR1 as SGHRS and CDR2 as YFSETQ. The CDR3: CASSFTGTSYEQYF. In DNA, the CDR3 is TGCGCCAGCAGCTTTACAGGGACCTCCTACGAGCAGTACTTC.

The chain carries TRBV5-4 and TRBJ1-4, with a possible D match to TRBD1 (5 bases). Per germline, CDR1 SGHNT and CDR2 YYREEE (reference sequence). The germline V and J ends were trimmed by 4 bases and 2 bases, with 9 bases remaining between them. CDR3 length equals 14 residues. The chain's CDR3 is CASSRGGTNEKLFF. The CDR3 DNA reads TGTGCCAGCAGCCGGGGGGGGACTAATGAAAAACTGTTTTTT.

This chain joins TRBV19 and TRBJ2-7, with 8 bases aligning to TRBD1. The CDR3 is made up of 14 amino acids. V gave up 4 bases and J gave up 2 bases; unmatched junction bases: 4. Germline V lookup: CDR1 LNHDA, CDR2 SQIVND (reference sequence). CDR3 protein: CASSNGQGAYEQYF. CDR3 bases: TGTGCCAGTAGTAATGGACAGGGCGCCTACGAGCAGTACTTC.

This clone was observed a few times. The chain employs TRBV20-1 and TRBJ2-1, with D uncertain. Germline lookup yields CDR1 DFQATT and CDR2 SNEGSKA (reference sequence). Trimming removed 1 base from V and 10 bases from J, with 8 bases in between. The CDR3 extends over 11 amino acids. The CDR3 protein is CSARGLEEQFF. CDR3 coding DNA: TGCAGTGCTAGAGGATTAGAAGAGCAGTTCTTC.

A few counts support this clone. V usage is TRBV27 and J usage is TRBJ2-3; D might be TRBD2 (6 bases). There are 17 residues in the CDR3. CDR1 is MNHEY, CDR2 SMNVEV, per germline (reference sequence). V lost 2 bases and J lost 3, with 18 bases in between. CDR3 in DNA: TGTGCCAGCAGTTTACGGTTGCGGACCGCGGGAACAGATACGCAGTATTTT. The encoded protein is CASSLRLRTAGTDTQYF.

The chain uses TRBV28 and TRBJ2-2; perhaps TRBD2 as D (5 bases). Trimming removed 6 bases from V and 8 bases from J, with 16 bases in between. CDR1 MDHEN and CDR2 SYDVKM come from the germline V gene. The CDR3 is 14 amino acids. CDR3 region: CASSRTRPGGELFF. The CDR3 DNA reads as TGTGCCAGCAGCCGTACTAGGCCGGGGGGGGAGCTGTTTTTT.

The chain employs TRBV25-1 and TRBJ1-2; 10 bases agree with TRBD1. The CDR3 length is 14 residues. The V gene's germline CDR1 is MGHDK and CDR2 SYGVNS. V was pared by 6 bases and J by 3 bases, with 4 bases of the junction left unmatched. The CDR3 bases are TGTGCCAGCAGACCCGGGACAGGGGACTATGGCTACACCTTC. Its translation: CASRPGTGDYGYTF.

This clone was recorded a few times. The rearrangement links TRBV5-8 to TRBJ2-1; 8 nucleotides match TRBD2. Germline loops: CDR1 SGHTS, CDR2 YDEGEE. Trimming cost V 2 bases and J 7 bases; bases outside gene matches: 5. The CDR3 extends over 14 amino acids. This chain's CDR3 is CASSFLLAENEQFF. The CDR3 DNA follows: TGTGCCAGCAGCTTCCTACTAGCGGAGAATGAGCAGTTCTTC.

This clone was seen more than once but under ten times. In DNA form, the CDR3 reads TGTGCCAGCAGTTTGTTAGTGTGGACTAGCGGGAGGGCCCCCTCTAGCACAGATACGCAGTATTTT. This encodes CASSLLVWTSGRAPSSTDTQYF. The J gene is TRBJ2-3, the V gene TRBV28; 15 nucleotides line up with TRBD2. Germline-derived CDR1 and CDR2 are MDHEN and SYDVKM. The CDR3 sequence is 22 residues long. Trimming at V came to 3 bases and at J to 0 bases, leaving 16 bases not matched to a gene. Full variable domain (outside the CDR3, taken from reference TRBV28 and TRBJ2-3): DVKVTQSSRYLVKRTGEKVFLECVQDMDHENMFWYRQDPGLGLRLIYFSYDVKMKEKGDIPEGYSVSREKKERFSLILESASTNQTSMYLCASSLLVWTSGRAPSSTDTQYFGPGTRLTVL.

This clone was counted a few times. This chain links TRBV5-6 with TRBJ1-1; TRBD1 might be the D (5 bases). This CDR3 has 14 residues. The ends were cut back, 4 bases at V and 3 bases at J, with 13 bases in the middle. Germline values: CDR1 SGHDT, CDR2 YYEEEE. The CDR3 sequence: CASSHGGGDTEAFF. CDR3 bases: TGTGCCAGCAGCCACGGGGGGGGAGACACTGAAGCTTTCTTT.

The chain combines TRBV18 with TRBJ2-7; TRBD1 aligns across 7 bases. J lost 10 bases, V lost 6 bases, and 15 bases had no gene match. Germline-derived CDR1 and CDR2 are KGHSH and LQKENI. The CDR3 is 14 amino acids. The CDR3, as DNA: TGTGCCAGCTCTCTGTTCCGGGACAGCGAGACTCAGTACTTC. Translated, it gives CASSLFRDSETQYF.

The V and J genes are TRBV2 and TRBJ1-4; D gene ambiguous. This CDR3 is built from 14 residues. V was cut by 4 bases and J by 8 bases, with 14 bases left in between. Germline CDR1 and CDR2: SNHLY and FYNNEI. CDR3 amino acids: CASSATGRGEKLFF. In nucleotides, the CDR3 is TGTGCCAGCAGTGCGACCGGTCGCGGGGAAAAACTGTTTTTT.